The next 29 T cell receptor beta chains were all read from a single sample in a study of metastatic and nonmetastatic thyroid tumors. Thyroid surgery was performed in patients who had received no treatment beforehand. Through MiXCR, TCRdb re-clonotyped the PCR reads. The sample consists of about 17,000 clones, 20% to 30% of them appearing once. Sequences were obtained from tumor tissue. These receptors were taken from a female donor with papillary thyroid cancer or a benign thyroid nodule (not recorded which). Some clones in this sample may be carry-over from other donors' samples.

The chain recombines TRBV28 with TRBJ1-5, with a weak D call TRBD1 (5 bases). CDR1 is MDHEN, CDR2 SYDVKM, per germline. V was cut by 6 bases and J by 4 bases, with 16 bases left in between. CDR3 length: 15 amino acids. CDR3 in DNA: TGTGCCAGCAGGGTGGCAGGGCGGTGGAATCAGCCCCAGCATTTT. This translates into CASRVAGRWNQPQHF. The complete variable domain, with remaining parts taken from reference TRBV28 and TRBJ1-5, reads DVKVTQSSRYLVKRTGEKVFLECVQDMDHENMFWYRQDPGLGLRLIYFSYDVKMKEKGDIPEGYSVSREKKERFSLILESASTNQTSMYLCASRVAGRWNQPQHFGDGTRLSIL.

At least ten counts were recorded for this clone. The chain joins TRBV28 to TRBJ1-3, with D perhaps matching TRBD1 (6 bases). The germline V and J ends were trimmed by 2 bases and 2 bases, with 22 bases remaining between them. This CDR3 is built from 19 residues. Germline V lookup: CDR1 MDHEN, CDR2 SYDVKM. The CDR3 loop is CASSLRGSGGLYAGNTIYF. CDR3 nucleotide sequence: TGTGCCAGCAGTTTACGGGGGAGTGGGGGCCTGTACGCTGGAAACACCATATATTTT.

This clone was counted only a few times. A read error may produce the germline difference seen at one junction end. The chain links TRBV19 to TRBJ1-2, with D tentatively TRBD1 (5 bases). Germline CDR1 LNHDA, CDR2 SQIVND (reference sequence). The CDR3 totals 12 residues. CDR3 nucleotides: TGTGACAGTTGGGACCGAGGTTATGGCTACACCTTC. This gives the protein CDSWDRGYGYTF.

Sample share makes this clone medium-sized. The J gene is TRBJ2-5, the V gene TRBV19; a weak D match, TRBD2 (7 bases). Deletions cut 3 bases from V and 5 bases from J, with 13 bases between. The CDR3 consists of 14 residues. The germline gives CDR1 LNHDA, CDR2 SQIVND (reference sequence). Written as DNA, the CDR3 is TGTGCCAGTAGTATCGGGGGAGGGGGGGAGACCCAGTACTTC. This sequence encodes CASSIGGGGETQYF.

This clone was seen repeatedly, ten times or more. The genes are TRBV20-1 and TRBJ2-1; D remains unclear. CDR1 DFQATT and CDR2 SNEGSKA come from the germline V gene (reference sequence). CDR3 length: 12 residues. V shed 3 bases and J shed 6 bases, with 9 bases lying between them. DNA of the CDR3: TGCAGTGCTAGGGGCTCTCTCAATGAGCAGTTCTTC. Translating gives CSARGSLNEQFF.

CDR3 DNA: TGTGCCAGTAGTAAGAAAGGGGCGGAGAACACTGAAGCTTTCTTT. Residues: CASSKKGAENTEAFF. The J gene is TRBJ1-1, the V gene TRBV19, with D tentatively TRBD1 (5 bases). Germline loops: CDR1 LNHDA, CDR2 SQIVND (reference sequence). This CDR3 region has 15 residues. V was pared by 4 bases and J by 1 base, with 13 bases between.

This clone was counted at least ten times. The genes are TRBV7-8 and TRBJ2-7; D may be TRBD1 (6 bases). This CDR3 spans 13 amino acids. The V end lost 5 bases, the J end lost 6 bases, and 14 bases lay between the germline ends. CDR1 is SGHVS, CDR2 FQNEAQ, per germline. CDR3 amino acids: CASSPLGQTEQYF. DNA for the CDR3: TGTGCCAGCAGCCCCCTCGGACAGACCGAGCAGTACTTC.

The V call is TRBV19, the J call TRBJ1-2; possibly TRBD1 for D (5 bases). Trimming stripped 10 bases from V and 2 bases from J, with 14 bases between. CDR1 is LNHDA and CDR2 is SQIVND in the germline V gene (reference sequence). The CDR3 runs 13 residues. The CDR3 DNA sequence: TGTGCCACCTGGGGGAGCAGCAACTATGGCTACACCTTC. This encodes CATWGSSNYGYTF.

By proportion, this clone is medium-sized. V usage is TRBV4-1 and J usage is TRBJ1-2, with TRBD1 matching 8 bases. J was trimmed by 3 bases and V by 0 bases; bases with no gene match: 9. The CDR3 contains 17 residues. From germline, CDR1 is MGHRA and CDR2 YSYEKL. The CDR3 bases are TGCGCCAGCAGCCAAGATCACCAGGGGGCCACGGACTATGGCTACACCTTC. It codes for CASSQDHQGATDYGYTF.

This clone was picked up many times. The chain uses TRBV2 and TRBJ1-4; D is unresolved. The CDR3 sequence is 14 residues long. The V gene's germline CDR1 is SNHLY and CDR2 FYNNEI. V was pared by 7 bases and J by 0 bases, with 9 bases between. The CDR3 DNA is TGTGCCAGCACAAGCCGACCAACTAATGAAAAACTGTTTTTT. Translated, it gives CASTSRPTNEKLFF.

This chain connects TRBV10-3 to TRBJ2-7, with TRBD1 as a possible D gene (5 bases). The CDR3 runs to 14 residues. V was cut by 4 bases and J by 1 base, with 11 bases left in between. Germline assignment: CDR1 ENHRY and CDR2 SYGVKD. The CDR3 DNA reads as TGTGCCATCAGTGCAGGAGACAGTTCCTACGAGCAGTACTTC. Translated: CAISAGDSSYEQYF.

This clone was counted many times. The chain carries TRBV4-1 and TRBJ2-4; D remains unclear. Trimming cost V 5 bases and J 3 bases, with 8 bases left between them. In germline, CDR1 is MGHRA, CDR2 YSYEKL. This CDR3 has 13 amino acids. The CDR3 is CASSSLDKNIQYF. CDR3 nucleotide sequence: TGCGCCAGCAGCTCCCTTGACAAAAACATTCAGTACTTC.

CDR3 bases: TGTGCCAGCTCAAAATGGGAACAGGCCTTAAGTTATGGCTACACCTTC. Its protein is CASSKWEQALSYGYTF. The chain combines TRBV18 with TRBJ1-2, with D possibly TRBD1 on 5 matching bases. Per the germline V gene, CDR1 is KGHSH and CDR2 is LQKENI. The V end lost 5 bases, the J end lost 5 bases, and 21 bases lay between the germline ends. This CDR3 has 16 residues.

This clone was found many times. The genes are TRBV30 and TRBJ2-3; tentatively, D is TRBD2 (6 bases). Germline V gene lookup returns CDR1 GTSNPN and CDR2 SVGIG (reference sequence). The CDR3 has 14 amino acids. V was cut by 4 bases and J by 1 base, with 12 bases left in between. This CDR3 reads CAWKGASGTDTQYF. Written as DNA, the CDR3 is TGTGCCTGGAAAGGGGCTAGCGGCACAGATACGCAGTATTTT.

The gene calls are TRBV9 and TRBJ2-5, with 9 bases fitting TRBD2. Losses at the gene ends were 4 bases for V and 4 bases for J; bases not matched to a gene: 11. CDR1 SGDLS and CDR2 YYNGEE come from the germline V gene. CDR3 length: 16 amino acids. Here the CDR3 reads CASSLGAGGPVETQYF. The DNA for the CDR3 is TGTGCCAGCAGCTTAGGAGCGGGGGGTCCGGTAGAGACCCAGTACTTC.

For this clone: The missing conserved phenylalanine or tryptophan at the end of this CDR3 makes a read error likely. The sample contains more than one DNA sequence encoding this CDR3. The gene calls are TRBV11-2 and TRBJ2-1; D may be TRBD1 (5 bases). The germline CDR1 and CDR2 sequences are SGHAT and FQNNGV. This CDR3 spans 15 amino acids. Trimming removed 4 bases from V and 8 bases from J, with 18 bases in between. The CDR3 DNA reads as TGTGCCAGCAGCTCCCCTCTCCAGGGTGACGATGAGCAGTTCCTC. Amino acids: CASSSPLQGDDEQFL.

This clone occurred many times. In DNA form, the CDR3 reads TGTGCCAGCAGTGACTCAGGGTACAATGAGCAGTTCTTC. This sequence encodes CASSDSGYNEQFF. The J gene is TRBJ2-1, the V gene TRBV6-4, with D unresolved. With 0 bases removed from V and 4 bases from J, the gap between germline ends came to 4 bases. CDR1 and CDR2 (germline): MRHNA, SNTAGT. The CDR3 covers 13 residues.

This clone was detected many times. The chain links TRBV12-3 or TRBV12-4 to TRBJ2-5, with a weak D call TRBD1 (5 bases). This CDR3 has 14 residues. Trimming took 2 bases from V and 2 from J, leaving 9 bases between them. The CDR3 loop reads CASSLPDSQETQYF. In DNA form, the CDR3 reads TGTGCCAGCAGTTTACCCGACAGTCAAGAGACCCAGTACTTC.

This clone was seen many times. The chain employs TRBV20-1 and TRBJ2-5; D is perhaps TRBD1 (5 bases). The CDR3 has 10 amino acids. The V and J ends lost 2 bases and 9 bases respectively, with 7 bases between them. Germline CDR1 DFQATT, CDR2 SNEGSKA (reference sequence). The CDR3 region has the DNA TGCAGTGCTAGAAGGGGATCCCAGTACTTC. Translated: CSARRGSQYF.

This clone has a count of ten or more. This CDR3 is CASSGTSGPKDTQYF. The DNA of the CDR3 is TGCGCCAGCAGCGGGACTAGCGGGCCGAAAGATACGCAGTATTTT. This chain connects TRBV5-1 to TRBJ2-3; 12 nucleotides agree with TRBD2. The germline gives CDR1 SGHRS, CDR2 YFSETQ. CDR3 length equals 15 residues. V was pared by 4 bases and J by 5 bases, with 5 bases of the junction left unmatched.

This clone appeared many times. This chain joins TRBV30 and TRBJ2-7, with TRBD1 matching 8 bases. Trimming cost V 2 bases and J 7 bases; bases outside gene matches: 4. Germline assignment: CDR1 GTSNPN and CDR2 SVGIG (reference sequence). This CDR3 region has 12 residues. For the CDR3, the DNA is TGTGCCTGGAGTCCACAGGGGGAAGAGCAGTACTTC. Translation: CAWSPQGEEQYF.

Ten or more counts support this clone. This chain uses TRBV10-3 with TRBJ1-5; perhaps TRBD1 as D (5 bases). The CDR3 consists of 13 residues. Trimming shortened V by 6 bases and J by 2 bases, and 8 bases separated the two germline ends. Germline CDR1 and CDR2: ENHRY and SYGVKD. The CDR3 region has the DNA TGTGCCATCAGCGGGACGGGCAATCAGCCCCAGCATTTT. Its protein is CAISGTGNQPQHF.

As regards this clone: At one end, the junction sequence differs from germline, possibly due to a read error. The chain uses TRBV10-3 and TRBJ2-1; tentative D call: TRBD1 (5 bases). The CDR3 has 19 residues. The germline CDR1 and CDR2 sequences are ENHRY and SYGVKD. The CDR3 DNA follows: TGTGCCAGCAGTTCCTTTGGGGCAGGGTCGAGTACTCTCTACAATGAGCAGTTCTTC. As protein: CASSSFGAGSSTLYNEQFF.

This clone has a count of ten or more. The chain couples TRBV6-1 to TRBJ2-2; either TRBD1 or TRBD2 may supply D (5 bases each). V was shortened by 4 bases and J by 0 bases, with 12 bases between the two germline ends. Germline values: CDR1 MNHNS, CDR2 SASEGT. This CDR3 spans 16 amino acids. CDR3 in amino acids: CASSVGQGANTGELFF. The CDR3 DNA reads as TGTGCCAGCAGTGTCGGCCAGGGAGCGAACACCGGGGAGCTGTTTTTT.

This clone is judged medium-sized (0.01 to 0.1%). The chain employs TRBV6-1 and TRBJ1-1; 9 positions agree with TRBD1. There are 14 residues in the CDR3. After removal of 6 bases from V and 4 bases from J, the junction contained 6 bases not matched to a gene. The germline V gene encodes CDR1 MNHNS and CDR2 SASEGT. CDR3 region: CASRGTGGITEAFF. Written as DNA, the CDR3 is TGTGCCAGCAGGGGAACAGGGGGCATCACTGAAGCTTTCTTT.

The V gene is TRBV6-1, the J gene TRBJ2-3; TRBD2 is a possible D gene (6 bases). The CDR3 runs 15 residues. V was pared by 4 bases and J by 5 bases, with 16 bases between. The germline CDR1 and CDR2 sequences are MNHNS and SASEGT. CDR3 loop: CASSGLVGVVDTQYF. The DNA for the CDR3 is TGTGCCAGCAGTGGACTAGTGGGAGTCGTAGATACGCAGTATTTT.

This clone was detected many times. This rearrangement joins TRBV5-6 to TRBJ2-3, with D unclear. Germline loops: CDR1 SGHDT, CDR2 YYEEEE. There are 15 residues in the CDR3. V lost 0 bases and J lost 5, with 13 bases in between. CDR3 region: CASSLVTARGDTQYF. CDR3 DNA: TGTGCCAGCAGCTTGGTTACCGCAAGAGGAGATACGCAGTATTTT.

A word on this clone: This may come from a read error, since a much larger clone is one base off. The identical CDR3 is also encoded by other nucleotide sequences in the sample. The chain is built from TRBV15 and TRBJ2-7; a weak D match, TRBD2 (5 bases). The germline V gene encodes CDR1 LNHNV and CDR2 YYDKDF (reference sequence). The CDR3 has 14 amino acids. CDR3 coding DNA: TGTACCACCAGCCGGACCAGGAGGTCTGACGAGCAGTACTTC. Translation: CTTSRTRRSDEQYF. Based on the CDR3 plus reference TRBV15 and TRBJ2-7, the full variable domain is DAMVIQNPRYQVTQFGKPVTLSCSQTLNHNVMYWYQQKSSQAPKLLFHYYDKDFNNEADTPDNFQSRRPNTSFCFLDIRSPGLGDTAMYLCTTSRTRRSDEQYFGPGTRLTVT.

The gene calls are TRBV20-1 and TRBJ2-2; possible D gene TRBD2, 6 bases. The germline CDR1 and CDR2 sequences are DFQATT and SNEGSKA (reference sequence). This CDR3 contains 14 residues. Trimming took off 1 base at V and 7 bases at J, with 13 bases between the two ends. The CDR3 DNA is TGCAGTGCTAGAGCGGAGGGAACGGGCGGGGAGCTGTTTTTT. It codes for CSARAEGTGGELFF.